Listed here are 20 T cell receptor beta chains from one sample, sequenced in a study of blood T cells in healthy people across ages. The use of a sample-barcoded 5' primer and a J-beta primer mix characterized a second PCR of 7 to 11 cycles. Each CDR3 protein is one row after TCRdb ran MiXCR on the 5' RACE reads. The table includes about 1,800,000 distinct CDR3 sequences, about 28% detected once. Sequenced input: blood. Every receptor here comes from a woman aged 25 to 45 in good health.

The chain carries TRBV3-1 and TRBJ2-5; 8 bases fit TRBD2. The CDR3 length is 15 residues. Germline V gene sequence: CDR1 LGHDT, CDR2 YNNKEL (reference sequence). The junction had 5 bases not matched to a gene; V was cut back by 1 base and J by 4 bases. This CDR3 is CASSQAVAGGETQYF. As DNA, the CDR3 is TGTGCCAGCAGCCAAGCTGTCGCGGGGGGAGAGACCCAGTACTTC.

The V call is TRBV20-1, the J call TRBJ2-2; possible D gene TRBD1, 5 bases. There are 15 residues in the CDR3. The germline V and J ends were trimmed by 3 bases and 0 bases, with 11 bases remaining between them. CDR1 DFQATT and CDR2 SNEGSKA come from the germline V gene (reference sequence). The CDR3, as DNA: TGCAGTGCTAGTTTATCAGGGCCGAACACCGGGGAGCTGTTTTTT. This translates into CSASLSGPNTGELFF.

In its sample, this clonotype was seen a few times. The chain joins TRBV30 to TRBJ2-1, with 7 bases that match TRBD2. V was clipped by 0 bases and J by 6 bases; unmatched bases: 5. The CDR3 runs to 14 residues. Germline V CDR1 and CDR2: GTSNPN, SVGIG (reference sequence). The DNA for the CDR3 is TGTGCCTGGAGTGTACCGAGGGAGGGCAATGAGCAGTTCTTC. Its translation is CAWSVPREGNEQFF.

The sample holds a few counts of this clonotype. The rearrangement uses TRBV9 and TRBJ2-2; D may correspond to TRBD1 or TRBD2 (5 bases each). This CDR3 spans 13 amino acids. The germline CDR1 and CDR2 sequences are SGDLS and YYNGEE. With 6 bases removed from V and 4 bases from J, the gap between germline ends came to 10 bases. Written as DNA, the CDR3 is TGTGCCAGCAATGGGGGATCCACCGGGGAGCTGTTTTTT. This sequence encodes CASNGGSTGELFF. The whole variable domain, filled in from reference TRBV9 and TRBJ2-2, reads DSGVTQTPKHLITATGQRVTLRCSPRSGDLSVYWYQQSLDQGLQFLIQYYNGEERAKGNILERFSAQQFPDLHSELNLSSLELGDSALYFCASNGGSTGELFFGEGSRLTVL.

This clonotype was counted between two and nine times. This rearrangement joins TRBV5-4 to TRBJ1-6; D is perhaps TRBD1 (5 bases). Germline CDR1 and CDR2: SGHNT and YYREEE (reference sequence). V shed 4 bases and J shed 10 bases, with 12 bases lying between them. The CDR3 is 13 amino acids. CDR3 protein: CASSTEGNSPLHF. CDR3 nucleotides: TGTGCCAGCAGCACCGAGGGGAACTCACCCCTCCACTTT.

The chain joins TRBV6-6 to TRBJ2-5; D perhaps matches TRBD1 (6 bases). From germline, CDR1 is MNHNY and CDR2 SVGAGI (reference sequence). Deletions cut 3 bases from V and 5 bases from J, with 19 bases between. The CDR3 sequence is 16 residues long. The CDR3 protein is CASSYTGHPRWETQYF. The DNA for the CDR3 is TGTGCCAGCAGTTATACGGGACACCCCAGGTGGGAGACCCAGTACTTC.

Comments on this clonotype: A much more abundant neighbour one base away suggests this may be a read error. The chain joins TRBV28 to TRBJ2-7, with TRBD1 as a possible D gene (5 bases). This CDR3 is built from 16 residues. Germline lookup yields CDR1 MDHEN and CDR2 SYDVKM. Between the trimmed V and J ends, which lost 7 bases and 0 bases, there was a span of 19 bases. This chain's CDR3 is CASTHNQGESSYEQYF. CDR3 nucleotide sequence: TGTGCCAGCACCCATAACCAGGGTGAAAGCTCCTACGAGCAGTACTTC. The full variable domain, with the rest looked up from reference TRBV28 and TRBJ2-7, is DVKVTQSSRYLVKRTGEKVFLECVQDMDHENMFWYRQDPGLGLRLIYFSYDVKMKEKGDIPEGYSVSREKKERFSLILESASTNQTSMYLCASTHNQGESSYEQYFGPGTRLTVT.

This clonotype turned up a few times. The chain joins TRBV7-9 to TRBJ2-7, with a possible D match to TRBD1 (6 bases). V shed 5 bases and J shed 3 bases, with 11 bases lying between them. CDR1 and CDR2 (germline): SEHNR, FQNEAQ (reference sequence). There are 13 residues in the CDR3. The CDR3 DNA sequence: TGTGCCAGCAGCAGACTACAGGGCTACGAGCAGTACTTC. Amino acid sequence: CASSRLQGYEQYF. The variable domain in full, with the rest retrieved from reference TRBV7-9 and TRBJ2-7, is DTGVSQNPRHKITKRGQNVTFRCDPISEHNRLYWYRQTLGQGPEFLTYFQNEAQLEKSRLLSDRFSAERPKGSFSTLEIQRTEQGDSAMYLCASSRLQGYEQYFGPGTRLTVT.

This clonotype has ten or more counts. V and J are TRBV29-1 and TRBJ2-7; D tentatively reads TRBD1 or TRBD2 (5 bases each). The CDR3 spans 15 residues. Trimming removed 4 bases at V and 1 base at J, with 17 bases between. The germline gives CDR1 SQVTM, CDR2 ANQGSEA. The CDR3 nucleotides are TGCAGCGTTGGGGACGCCGGCATTGGGTCCTACGAGCAGTACTTC. This codes for CSVGDAGIGSYEQYF.

J is TRBJ1-1 and V is TRBV6-6; 9 nucleotides agree with TRBD1. Per the germline V gene, CDR1 is MNHNY and CDR2 is SVGAGI (reference sequence). The V segment lost 6 bases and the J segment 4 bases; nucleotides outside the gene matches: 12. The CDR3 runs 16 residues. CDR3 region: CASSPTLTGGSTEAFF. The CDR3 DNA is TGTGCCAGCAGCCCAACACTGACAGGGGGTAGCACTGAAGCTTTCTTT.

Note on this clonotype: A read error may explain this, as a much larger clone is one base away. This sequence joins TRBV5-1 and TRBJ2-5; unclear D gene. The end of the DNA is better explained by TRBJ2-7, so the J call may be wrong. Germline loops: CDR1 SGHRS, CDR2 YFSETQ. The CDR3 is made up of 12 amino acids. CDR3: CASCRSRDEQYF. In DNA form, the CDR3 reads TGCGCCAGCTGCAGGTCAAGGGACGAGCAGTACTTC.

This clonotype was seen a handful of times. The chain couples TRBV12-3 or TRBV12-4 to TRBJ1-1; 8 nucleotides match TRBD1. The CDR3 is 13 amino acids. The J segment lost 3 bases and the V segment lost 7 bases, leaving 4 bases of the junction unmatched. In nucleotides, the CDR3 is TGTGCCAGCACCGCACAGGGGGACACTGAAGCTTTCTTT. Protein: CASTAQGDTEAFF.

This clonotype was seen ten or more times. The V call is TRBV12-3 or TRBV12-4, the J call TRBJ2-1; 8 bases map to TRBD2. The length of the CDR3 is 14 residues. V shed 9 bases, J shed 0 bases, and the junction held 4 bases outside the gene matches. This CDR3 reads CASLAGLSYNEQFF. The CDR3 DNA sequence: TGTGCCAGTCTAGCGGGTCTCTCCTACAATGAGCAGTTCTTC.

The chain uses TRBV5-1 and TRBJ2-1; 11 bases are a match to TRBD1. Trimming removed 2 bases from V and 8 bases from J; junction bases left unmatched: 6. The germline gives CDR1 SGHRS, CDR2 YFSETQ. The CDR3 sequence is 15 residues long. This chain's CDR3 is CASSFRDRGVDEQFF. The CDR3 coding sequence is TGCGCCAGCAGCTTCCGGGACAGGGGGGTCGATGAGCAGTTCTTC.

V and J are TRBV5-5 and TRBJ2-5; D tentatively reads TRBD1 or TRBD2 (6 bases each). The CDR3 consists of 16 residues. V lost 0 bases and J 2 bases, leaving 14 bases between the germline ends. Germline values: CDR1 SGHKS, CDR2 YYEKEE (reference sequence). CDR3 protein: CASSLGWGAGQETQYF. The CDR3 DNA is TGTGCCAGCAGCTTGGGATGGGGGGCGGGACAAGAGACCCAGTACTTC.

This chain uses TRBV4-1 with TRBJ2-7, with a tentative D call TRBD2 (6 bases). This CDR3 region has 15 residues. CDR1 and CDR2 (germline): MGHRA, YSYEKL. V dropped 0 bases and J dropped 3 bases, with 12 bases sitting between them. CDR3 in amino acids: CASSQDKASVYEQYF. The DNA for the CDR3 is TGCGCCAGCAGCCAAGATAAAGCTAGCGTCTACGAGCAGTACTTC.

This clonotype has just a few counts. The chain couples TRBV18 to TRBJ1-1, with 7 bases lining up with TRBD1. Germline V gene data show CDR1 as KGHSH and CDR2 as LQKENI. The CDR3 spans 15 residues. The V and J ends lost 3 bases and 3 bases, in that order; junction bases with no gene match: 7. In nucleotides, the CDR3 is TGTGCCAGCTCACCCCGACAGGGCAGGGACACTGAAGCTTTCTTT. As protein: CASSPRQGRDTEAFF.

This clonotype was recorded at least ten times. The CDR3 loop reads CAISESGAASGGTQYF. The DNA of the CDR3 is TGTGCCATCAGTGAGTCTGGGGCGGCCTCCGGGGGGACCCAGTACTTC. The chain joins TRBV10-3 to TRBJ2-5; D might be TRBD2 (6 bases). The V gene's germline CDR1 is ENHRY and CDR2 SYGVKD. V was clipped by 0 bases and J by 7 bases, with 18 bases between them. The CDR3 is 16 amino acids.

Regarding this clonotype: Being one base from a much bigger clone, this may be a read error. The chain uses TRBV6-5 and TRBJ2-5; D perhaps matches TRBD1 (6 bases). From germline, CDR1 is MNHEY and CDR2 SVGAGI. This CDR3 is built from 14 residues. The V end was cut by 6 bases, the J end by 5 bases, with 16 bases between. The CDR3 nucleotides are TGTGCCAGCAGGCACTCAGGGGTATGGGAGACCCAGTACTTC. Amino acid sequence: CASRHSGVWETQYF.

This clonotype was counted between two and nine times. V and J are TRBV29-1 and TRBJ1-5, with TRBD1 identical over 8 bases. The germline V gene has CDR1 SQVTM and CDR2 ANQGSEA. The CDR3 has 13 residues. V shed 5 bases and J 6 bases; nucleotides not matched to a gene: 6. The CDR3 coding sequence is TGCAGCGTTCTACAGGGGGGGGGTCAGCCCCAGCATTTT. Encoded protein: CSVLQGGGQPQHF.